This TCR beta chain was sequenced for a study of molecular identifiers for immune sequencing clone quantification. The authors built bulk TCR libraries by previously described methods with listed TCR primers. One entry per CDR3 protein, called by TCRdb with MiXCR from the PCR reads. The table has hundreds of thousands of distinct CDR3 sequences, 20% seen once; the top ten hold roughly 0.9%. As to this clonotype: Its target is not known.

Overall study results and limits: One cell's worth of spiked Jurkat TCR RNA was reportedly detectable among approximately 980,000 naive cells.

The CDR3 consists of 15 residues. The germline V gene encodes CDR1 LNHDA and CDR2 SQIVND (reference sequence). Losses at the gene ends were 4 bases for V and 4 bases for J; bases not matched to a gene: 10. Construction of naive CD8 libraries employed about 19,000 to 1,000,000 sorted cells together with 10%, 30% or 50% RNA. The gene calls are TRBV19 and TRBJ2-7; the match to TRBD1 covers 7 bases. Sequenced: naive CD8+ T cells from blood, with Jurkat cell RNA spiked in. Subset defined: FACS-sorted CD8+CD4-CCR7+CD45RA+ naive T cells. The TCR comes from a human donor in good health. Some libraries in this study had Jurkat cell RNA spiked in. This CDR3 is CASSTSLDRRYEQYF. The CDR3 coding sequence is TGTGCCAGTAGTACAAGTTTGGACAGGAGATACGAGCAGTACTTC.